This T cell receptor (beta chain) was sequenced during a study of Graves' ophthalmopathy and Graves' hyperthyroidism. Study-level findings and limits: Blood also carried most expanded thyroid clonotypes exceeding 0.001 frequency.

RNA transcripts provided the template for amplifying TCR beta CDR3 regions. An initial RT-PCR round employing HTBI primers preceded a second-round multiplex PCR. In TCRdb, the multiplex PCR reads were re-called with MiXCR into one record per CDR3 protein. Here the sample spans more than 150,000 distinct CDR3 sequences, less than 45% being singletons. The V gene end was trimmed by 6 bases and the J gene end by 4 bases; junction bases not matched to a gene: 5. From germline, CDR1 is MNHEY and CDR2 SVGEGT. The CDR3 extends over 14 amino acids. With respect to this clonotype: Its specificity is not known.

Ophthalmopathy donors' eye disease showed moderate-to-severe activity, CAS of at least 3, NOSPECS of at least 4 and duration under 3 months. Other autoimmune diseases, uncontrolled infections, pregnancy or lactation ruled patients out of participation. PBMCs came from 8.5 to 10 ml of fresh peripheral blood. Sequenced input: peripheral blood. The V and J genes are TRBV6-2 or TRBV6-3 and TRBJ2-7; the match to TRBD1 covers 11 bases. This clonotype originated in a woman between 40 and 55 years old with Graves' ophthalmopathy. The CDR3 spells CASRRDRGNYEQYF. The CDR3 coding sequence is TGTGCCAGCAGGAGGGACAGGGGGAATTACGAGCAGTACTTC.